This T cell receptor (beta chain) was sequenced for a study of blood T cell repertoires in COVID-19. Clones were read by immunoSEQ multiplex PCR, and TCRdb kept only the in-frame ones, dropping some. The repertoire holds about 430,000 clones, with more than 80% as singletons. Germline assignment: CDR1 MNHEY and CDR2 SVGAGI. Deletions cut 0 bases from V and 3 bases from J, with 12 bases between. This CDR3 is built from 16 residues. The study drew participants aged roughly 18 to 95 years from under 30 US areas. Assignments of participants to cohorts depended upon their own reported clinical history. The sequencing input was PBMCs or T cells enriched from blood (not recorded which). The chain links TRBV6-5 to TRBJ1-3; maybe TRBD1 (5 bases). This clonotype was obtained from a man aged 25 to 45 who had recovered from COVID-19. The CDR3 nucleotides are TGTGCCAGCAGTTACTCCCCCTCGGGGGGTGGAAACACCATATATTTT. Encoded protein: CASSYSPSGGGNTIYF.